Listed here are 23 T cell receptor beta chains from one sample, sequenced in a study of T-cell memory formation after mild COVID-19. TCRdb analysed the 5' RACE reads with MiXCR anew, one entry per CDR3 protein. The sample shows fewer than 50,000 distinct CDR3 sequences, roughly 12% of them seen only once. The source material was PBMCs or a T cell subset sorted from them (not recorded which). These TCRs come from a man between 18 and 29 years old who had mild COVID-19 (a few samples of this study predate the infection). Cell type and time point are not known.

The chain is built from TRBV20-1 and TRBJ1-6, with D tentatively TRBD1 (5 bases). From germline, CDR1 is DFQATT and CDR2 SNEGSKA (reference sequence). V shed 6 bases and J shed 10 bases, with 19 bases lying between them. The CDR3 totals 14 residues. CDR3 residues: CSAGAFSGDSPLHF. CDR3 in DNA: TGCAGTGCCGGGGCTTTCTCGGGTGACTCACCCCTCCACTTT.

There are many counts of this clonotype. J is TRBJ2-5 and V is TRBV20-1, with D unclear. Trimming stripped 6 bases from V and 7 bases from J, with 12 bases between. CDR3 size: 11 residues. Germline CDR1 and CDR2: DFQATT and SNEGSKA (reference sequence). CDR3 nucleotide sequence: TGCAGTGCCTCTCATTCCTTGACCCAGTACTTC. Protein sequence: CSASHSLTQYF.

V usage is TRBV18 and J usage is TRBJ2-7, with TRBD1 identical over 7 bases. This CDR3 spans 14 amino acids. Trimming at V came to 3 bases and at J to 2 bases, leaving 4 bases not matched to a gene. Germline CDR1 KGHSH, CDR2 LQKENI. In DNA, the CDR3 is TGTGCCAGCTCACCCGGACAGGAGCCCTACGAGCAGTACGTC. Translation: CASSPGQEPYEQYV.

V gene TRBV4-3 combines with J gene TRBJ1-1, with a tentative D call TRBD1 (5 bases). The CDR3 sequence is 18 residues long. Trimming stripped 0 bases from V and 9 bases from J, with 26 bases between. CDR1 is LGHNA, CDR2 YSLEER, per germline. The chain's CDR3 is CASSQEEAVRGGPAKAFF. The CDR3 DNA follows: TGCGCCAGCAGCCAAGAAGAGGCTGTGAGGGGAGGGCCCGCCAAAGCTTTCTTT.

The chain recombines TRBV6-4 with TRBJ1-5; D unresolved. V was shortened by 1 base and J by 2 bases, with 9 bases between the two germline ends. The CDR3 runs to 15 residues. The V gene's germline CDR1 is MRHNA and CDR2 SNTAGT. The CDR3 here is CASSDLVFCNQPQHF. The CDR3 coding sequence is TGTGCCAGCAGTGACTTGGTATTTTGCAATCAGCCCCAGCATTTT.

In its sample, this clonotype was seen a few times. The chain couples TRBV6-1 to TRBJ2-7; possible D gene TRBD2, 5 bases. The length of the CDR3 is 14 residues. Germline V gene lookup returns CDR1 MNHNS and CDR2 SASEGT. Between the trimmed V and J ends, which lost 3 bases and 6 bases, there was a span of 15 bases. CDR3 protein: CASSENYGGGEQYV. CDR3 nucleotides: TGTGCCAGCAGTGAGAATTACGGAGGAGGCGAGCAGTACGTC.

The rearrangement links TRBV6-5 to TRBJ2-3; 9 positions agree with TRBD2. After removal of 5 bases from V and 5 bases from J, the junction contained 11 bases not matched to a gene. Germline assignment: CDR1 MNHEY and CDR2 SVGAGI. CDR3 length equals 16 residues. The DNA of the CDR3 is TGTGCCAGCAGTACGGGGAGCGGGGGGAGAGGAGATACGCAGTATTTT. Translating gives CASSTGSGGRGDTQYF.

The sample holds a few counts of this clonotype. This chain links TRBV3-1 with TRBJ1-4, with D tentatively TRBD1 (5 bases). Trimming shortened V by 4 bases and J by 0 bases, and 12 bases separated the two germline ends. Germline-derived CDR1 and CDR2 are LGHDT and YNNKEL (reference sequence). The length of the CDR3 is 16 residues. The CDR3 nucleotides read TGTGCCAGCAGCCGATGGGACGAGGCAACTAATGAAAAACTGTTTTTT. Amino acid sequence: CASSRWDEATNEKLFF.

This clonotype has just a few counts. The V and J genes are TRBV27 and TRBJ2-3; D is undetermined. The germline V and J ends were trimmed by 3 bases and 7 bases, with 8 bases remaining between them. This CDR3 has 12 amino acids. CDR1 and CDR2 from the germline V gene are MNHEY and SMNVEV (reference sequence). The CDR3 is CASSLGGHTQYF. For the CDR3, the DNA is TGTGCCAGCAGTTTGGGCGGTCATACGCAGTATTTT.

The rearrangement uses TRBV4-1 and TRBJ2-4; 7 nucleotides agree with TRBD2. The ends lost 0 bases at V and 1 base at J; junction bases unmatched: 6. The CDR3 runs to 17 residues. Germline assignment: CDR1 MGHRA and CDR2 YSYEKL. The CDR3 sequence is CASSQEVRREAKNIQYF. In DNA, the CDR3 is TGCGCCAGCAGCCAAGAGGTTCGGCGGGAGGCCAAAAACATTCAGTACTTC.

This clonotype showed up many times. The CDR3 loop reads CASSDPWTGRGFF. DNA of the CDR3: TGCGCCAGCAGTGACCCTTGGACTGGACGGGGGTTCTTC. The genes are TRBV10-2 and TRBJ2-1; the D gene is possibly TRBD2 (5 bases). This CDR3 comprises 13 residues. Per germline, CDR1 WSHSY and CDR2 SAAADI. V shed 3 bases and J shed 15 bases, with 18 bases lying between them.

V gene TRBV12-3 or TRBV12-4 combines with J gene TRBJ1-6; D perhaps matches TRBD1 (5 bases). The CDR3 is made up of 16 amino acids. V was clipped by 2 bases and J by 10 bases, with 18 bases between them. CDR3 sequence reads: CASSLSGLTVDSPLHF. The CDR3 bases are TGTGCCAGCAGTTTATCGGGACTCACGGTGGACTCACCCCTCCACTTT.

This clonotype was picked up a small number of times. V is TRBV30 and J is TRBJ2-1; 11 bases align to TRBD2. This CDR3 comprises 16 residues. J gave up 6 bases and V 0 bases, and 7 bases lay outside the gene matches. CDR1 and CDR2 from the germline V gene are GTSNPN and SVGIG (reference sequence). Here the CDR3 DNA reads TGTGCCTGGAGTGTACTAGGGCTAGCGGGGGGCAATGAGCAGTTCTTC. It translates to CAWSVLGLAGGNEQFF. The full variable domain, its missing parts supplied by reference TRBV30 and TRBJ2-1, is SQTIHQWPATLVQPVGSPLSLECTVEGTSNPNLYWYRQAAGRGLQLLFYSVGIGQISSEVPQNLSASRPQDRQFILSSKKLLLSDSGFYLCAWSVLGLAGGNEQFFGPGTRLTVL.

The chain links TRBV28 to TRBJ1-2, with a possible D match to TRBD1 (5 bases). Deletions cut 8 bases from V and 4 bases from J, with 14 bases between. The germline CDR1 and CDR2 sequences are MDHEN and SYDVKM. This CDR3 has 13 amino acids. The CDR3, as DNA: TGTGCCAGCGAAGGTAGACAGTCCTATGGCTACACCTTC. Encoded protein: CASEGRQSYGYTF.

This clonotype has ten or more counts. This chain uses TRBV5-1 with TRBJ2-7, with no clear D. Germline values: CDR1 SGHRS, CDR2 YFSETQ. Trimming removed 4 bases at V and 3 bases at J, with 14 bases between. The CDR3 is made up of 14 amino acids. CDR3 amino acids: CASSLPEAHYEQYF. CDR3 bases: TGCGCCAGCAGCCTCCCCGAGGCACACTACGAGCAGTACTTC.

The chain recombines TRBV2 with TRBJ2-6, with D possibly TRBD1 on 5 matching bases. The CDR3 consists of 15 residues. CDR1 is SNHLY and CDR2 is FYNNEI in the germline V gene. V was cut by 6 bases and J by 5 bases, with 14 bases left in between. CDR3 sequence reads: CASRADSLWANVLTF. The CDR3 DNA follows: TGTGCCAGCAGGGCCGACAGTCTCTGGGCCAACGTCCTGACTTTC.

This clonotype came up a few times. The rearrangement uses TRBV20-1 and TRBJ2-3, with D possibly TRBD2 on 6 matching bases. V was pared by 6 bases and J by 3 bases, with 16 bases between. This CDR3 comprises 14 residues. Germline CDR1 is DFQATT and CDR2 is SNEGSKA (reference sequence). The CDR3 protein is CSAGGRLGTDTQYF. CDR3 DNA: TGCAGTGCCGGGGGAAGGTTGGGGACAGATACGCAGTATTTT.

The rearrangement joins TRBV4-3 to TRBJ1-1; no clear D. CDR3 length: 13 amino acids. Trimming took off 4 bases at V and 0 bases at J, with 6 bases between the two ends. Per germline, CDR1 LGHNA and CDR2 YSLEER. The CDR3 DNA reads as TGCGCCAGCAGCCGTGACATGAACACTGAAGCTTTCTTT. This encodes CASSRDMNTEAFF.

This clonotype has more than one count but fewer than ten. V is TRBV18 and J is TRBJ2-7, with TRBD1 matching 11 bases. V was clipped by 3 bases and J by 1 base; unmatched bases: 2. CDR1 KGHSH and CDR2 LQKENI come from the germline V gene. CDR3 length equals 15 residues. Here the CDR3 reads CASSPGQGGSYEQYV. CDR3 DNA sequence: TGTGCCAGCTCACCGGGACAGGGGGGGTCCTACGAGCAGTACGTC.

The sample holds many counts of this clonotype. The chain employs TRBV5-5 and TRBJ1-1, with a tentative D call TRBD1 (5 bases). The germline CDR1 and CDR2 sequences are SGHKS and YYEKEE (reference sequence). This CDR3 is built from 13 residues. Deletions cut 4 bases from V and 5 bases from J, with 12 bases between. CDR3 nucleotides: TGTGCCAGCAGCCTGGGGGGGGATACTGAAGCTTTCTTT. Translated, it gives CASSLGGDTEAFF.

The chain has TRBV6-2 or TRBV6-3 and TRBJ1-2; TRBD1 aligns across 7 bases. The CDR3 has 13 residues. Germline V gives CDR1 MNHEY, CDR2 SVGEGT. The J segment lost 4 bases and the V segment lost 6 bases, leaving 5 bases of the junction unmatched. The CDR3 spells CASSPGQVYGYTF. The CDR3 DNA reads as TGTGCCAGCAGCCCCGGACAGGTCTATGGCTACACCTTC.

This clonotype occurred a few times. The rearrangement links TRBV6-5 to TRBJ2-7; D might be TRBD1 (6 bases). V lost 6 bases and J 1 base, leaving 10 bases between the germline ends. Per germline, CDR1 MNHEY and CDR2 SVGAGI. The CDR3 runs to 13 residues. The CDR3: CASSPQGSYEQYF. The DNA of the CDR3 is TGTGCCAGCAGCCCACAGGGATCCTACGAGCAGTACTTC.

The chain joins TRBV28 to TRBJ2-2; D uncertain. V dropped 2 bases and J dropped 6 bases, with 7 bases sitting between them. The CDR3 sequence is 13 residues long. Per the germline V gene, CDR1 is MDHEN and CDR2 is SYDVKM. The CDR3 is CASSLIMAGELFF. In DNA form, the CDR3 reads TGTGCCAGCAGTTTAATAATGGCCGGGGAGCTGTTTTTT.